Each of the 31 T cell receptor beta chains below was sequenced from the same sample in a study of shared clonotypes between healthy human individuals. Assay used: immunoSEQ multiplex PCR; TCRdb lists only in-frame clones, some missing. The table includes about 2 million clones, 85% to 95% detected once. The sample taken for sequencing was naive CD4+ T cells sorted from blood. The subset is: CD45RA+ positively selected. These receptors came from a man younger than 30 in good health.

The chain carries TRBV9 and TRBJ1-6, with no clear D. Germline V lookup: CDR1 SGDLS, CDR2 YYNGEE. CDR3 size: 15 residues. With 0 bases removed from V and 7 bases from J, the gap between germline ends came to 11 bases. The CDR3 sequence: CASSVVGQPNSPLHF. The CDR3 region has the DNA TGTGCCAGCAGCGTAGTAGGGCAGCCCAATTCACCCCTCCACTTT.

This rearrangement joins TRBV4-3 to TRBJ1-2; D is undetermined. The CDR3 runs 16 residues. The V end lost 0 bases, the J end lost 0 bases, and 11 bases lay between the germline ends. The germline gives CDR1 LGHNA, CDR2 YSLEER. The CDR3 nucleotides read TGCGCCAGCAGCCAAGATTCGGCAGCGACTAACTATGGCTACACCTTC. Its translation is CASSQDSAATNYGYTF.

This chain uses TRBV7-3 with TRBJ2-1, with no clear D. This CDR3 spans 15 amino acids. V was trimmed by 5 bases and J by 0 bases, leaving 11 bases between them. CDR1 and CDR2 (germline): SGHTA, FQGTGA. In DNA, the CDR3 is TGTGCCAGCAGCCCTCCGGGCAGCTCCTACAATGAGCAGTTCTTC. It translates to CASSPPGSSYNEQFF.

The chain employs TRBV25-1 and TRBJ1-1, with D hard to call. This CDR3 has 13 amino acids. Germline V gene sequence: CDR1 MGHDK, CDR2 SYGVNS. The germline V and J ends were trimmed by 1 base and 8 bases, with 11 bases remaining between them. The CDR3 loop is CASSESLYTEAFF. DNA of the CDR3: TGTGCCAGCAGTGAATCTCTTTATACGGAAGCTTTCTTT. Supplemented by reference TRBV25-1 and TRBJ1-1, the full variable domain reads EADIYQTPRYLVIGTGKKITLECSQTMGHDKMYWYQQDPGMELHLIHYSYGVNSTEKGDLSSESTVSRIRTEHFPLTLESARPSHTSQYLCASSESLYTEAFFGQGTRLTVV.

The chain joins TRBV30 to TRBJ2-1; D gene ambiguous. There are 15 residues in the CDR3. Germline V gene data show CDR1 as GTSNPN and CDR2 as SVGIG (reference sequence). The V end lost 2 bases, the J end lost 4 bases, and 15 bases lay between the germline ends. CDR3 nucleotides: TGTGCCTGGAGTCCTCGTGGGATAGGGTACAATGAGCAGTTCTTC. Protein: CAWSPRGIGYNEQFF.

The chain links TRBV4-1 to TRBJ2-7; the match to TRBD1 covers 8 bases. The CDR3 loop spans 16 amino acids. The V gene's germline CDR1 is MGHRA and CDR2 YSYEKL. The V segment lost 0 bases and the J segment 6 bases; nucleotides outside the gene matches: 10. The CDR3 sequence: CASSQEGTGRGGEQYF. Here the CDR3 DNA reads TGCGCCAGCAGCCAAGAGGGGACAGGTCGGGGAGGCGAGCAGTACTTC.

The rearrangement joins TRBV5-8 to TRBJ1-4; D possibly corresponds to TRBD1 (5 bases). CDR3 size: 16 residues. Germline CDR1 reads SGHTS; CDR2 reads YDEGEE. V was trimmed by 0 bases and J by 10 bases, leaving 19 bases between them. The CDR3: CASSLGLGAAGTKLFF. In nucleotides, the CDR3 is TGTGCCAGCAGCTTGGGGCTCGGGGCCGCGGGTACAAAACTGTTTTTT.

The V call is TRBV5-1, the J call TRBJ2-7; 10 bases map to TRBD2. The CDR3 covers 15 residues. V gave up 4 bases and J gave up 0 bases; unmatched junction bases: 4. Germline V gene sequence: CDR1 SGHRS, CDR2 YFSETQ. The CDR3 DNA reads TGCGCCAGCAGCGGCACTAGCGGGGACTCCTACGAGCAGTACTTC. Translating gives CASSGTSGDSYEQYF.

V is TRBV7-9 and J is TRBJ2-1; D is perhaps TRBD1 (5 bases). The germline V gene encodes CDR1 SEHNR and CDR2 FQNEAQ (reference sequence). The CDR3 sequence is 14 residues long. V gave up 2 bases and J gave up 6 bases, with 11 bases separating them. The CDR3 sequence is CASSLSKGVNEQFF. The CDR3, as DNA: TGTGCCAGCAGCTTATCTAAAGGGGTCAATGAGCAGTTCTTC.

J is TRBJ2-3 and V is TRBV4-3; TRBD2 matches at 9 bases. V shed 0 bases and J 3 bases; nucleotides not matched to a gene: 7. The CDR3 runs to 17 residues. The germline V gene encodes CDR1 LGHNA and CDR2 YSLEER. The CDR3 loop is CASSQDLGLARTDTQYF. In DNA, the CDR3 is TGCGCCAGCAGCCAAGATCTTGGACTAGCGAGAACAGATACGCAGTATTTT.

The chain combines TRBV2 with TRBJ1-5, with D tentatively TRBD1 (6 bases). Trimming removed 8 bases at V and 0 bases at J, with 17 bases between. The length of the CDR3 is 16 residues. Germline V gene data show CDR1 as SNHLY and CDR2 as FYNNEI. CDR3 coding DNA: TGTGCCAGCTCAACCCAGGGACATGCTAGCAATCAGCCCCAGCATTTT. Its translation: CASSTQGHASNQPQHF.

V gene TRBV2 combines with J gene TRBJ2-7; 10 bases map to TRBD2. Trimming took 6 bases from V and 4 from J; bases not matched to a gene: 15. The germline V gene has CDR1 SNHLY and CDR2 FYNNEI. This CDR3 has 17 amino acids. DNA of the CDR3: TGTGCCAGCAGAAAGGGCGCTAGCGGGAGATTGGGATACGAGCAGTACTTC. It translates to CASRKGASGRLGYEQYF.

The chain links TRBV4-2 to TRBJ2-5; TRBD1 might be the D (7 bases). The CDR3 runs to 16 residues. V lost 0 bases, J lost 5 bases, and 16 bases lay in between. Per germline, CDR1 LGHNA and CDR2 YNFKEQ. The CDR3 bases are TGTGCCAGCAGCCAAGAGGGAGCAGGGGGGTTGGAGACCCAGTACTTC. This encodes CASSQEGAGGLETQYF.

V gene TRBV5-6 combines with J gene TRBJ2-1; D tentatively fits TRBD1 or TRBD2 (6 bases each). Between the trimmed V and J ends, which lost 4 bases and 10 bases, there was a span of 21 bases. There are 15 residues in the CDR3. Germline CDR1 is SGHDT and CDR2 is YYEEEE. CDR3 nucleotide sequence: TGTGCCAGCAGCCCCGGAGGGGGGAGTCATCGGGAGCAGTTCTTC. This gives the protein CASSPGGGSHREQFF.

The chain recombines TRBV28 with TRBJ1-1, with unresolved D. The CDR3 runs to 14 residues. Germline lookup yields CDR1 MDHEN and CDR2 SYDVKM. Trimming pared 7 bases from V and 5 bases from J, leaving 17 bases between. The CDR3: CASTTHMGGTEAFF. CDR3 in DNA: TGTGCCAGCACCACCCATATGGGAGGGACTGAAGCTTTCTTT.

The chain employs TRBV7-8 and TRBJ2-7; D tentatively reads TRBD1 or TRBD2 (5 bases each). Germline V gene lookup returns CDR1 SGHVS and CDR2 FQNEAQ. V lost 1 base, J lost 5 bases, and 15 bases lay in between. The CDR3 runs 15 residues. The CDR3 DNA reads TGTGCCAGCAGCTTAGGGGGCAGCCAGCGGCACGAGCAGTACTTC. Protein sequence: CASSLGGSQRHEQYF. The full variable domain, completed using reference TRBV7-8 and TRBJ2-7, is GAGVSQSPRYKVAKRGQDVALRCDPISGHVSLFWYQQALGQGPEFLTYFQNEAQLDKSGLPSDRFFAERPEGSVSTLKIQRTQQEDSAVYLCASSLGGSQRHEQYFGPGTRLTVT.

The DNA for the CDR3 is TGTGCCAGCTCATCAACAGGGGTAAACACCTACAATGAGCAGTTCTTC. Translated, it gives CASSSTGVNTYNEQFF. The gene calls are TRBV18 and TRBJ2-1; TRBD1 agrees at 7 bases. The CDR3 is 16 amino acids. The ends lost 5 bases at V and 2 bases at J; junction bases unmatched: 9. The germline gives CDR1 KGHSH, CDR2 LQKENI.

The chain links TRBV29-1 to TRBJ2-3; TRBD1 or TRBD2 may be the D gene (5 bases each). Per germline, CDR1 SQVTM and CDR2 ANQGSEA. V shed 5 bases and J shed 2 bases, with 14 bases lying between them. The length of the CDR3 is 14 residues. The DNA of the CDR3 is TGCAGCGTTAGAGGGGCAGGAGACACAGATACGCAGTATTTT. This encodes CSVRGAGDTDTQYF.

V usage is TRBV6-5 and J usage is TRBJ2-7, with no clear D. V dropped 4 bases and J dropped 6 bases, with 10 bases sitting between them. CDR3 length: 12 residues. Germline V gene lookup returns CDR1 MNHEY and CDR2 SVGAGI. CDR3 sequence (DNA): TGTGCCAGCAGTTCCAGTGGCGGCGAGCAGTACTTC. This translates into CASSSSGGEQYF.

The J gene is TRBJ2-5, the V gene TRBV11-2; TRBD2 matches 8 bases. J gave up 3 bases and V 4 bases, and 4 bases lay outside the gene matches. The CDR3 has 14 residues. Germline-derived CDR1 and CDR2 are SGHAT and FQNNGV. This CDR3 is CASSSGRAKETQYF. The DNA of the CDR3 is TGTGCCAGCAGCTCCGGGAGGGCTAAAGAGACCCAGTACTTC.

V usage is TRBV18 and J usage is TRBJ2-7, with 8 positions matching TRBD2. This CDR3 is built from 15 residues. The V and J ends lost 0 bases and 3 bases, in that order; junction bases with no gene match: 4. Germline CDR1 KGHSH, CDR2 LQKENI. The CDR3 DNA reads TGTGCCAGCTCACCACCGCAGCGGGAGAACTACGAGCAGTACTTC. As protein: CASSPPQRENYEQYF.

CDR3 nucleotides: TGTGCCAGCAGTGACCGACGGGGTAGGGGAAACACCATATATTTT. Its translation: CASSDRRGRGNTIYF. V and J are TRBV6-1 and TRBJ1-3; D ambiguous. Germline values: CDR1 MNHNS, CDR2 SASEGT. The CDR3 loop spans 15 amino acids. Trimming removed 3 bases at V and 4 bases at J, with 13 bases between.

The chain links TRBV5-4 to TRBJ1-2, with unresolved D. The V gene lost 3 bases and the J gene lost 5 bases, with 11 bases spanning the gap. The CDR3 is made up of 13 amino acids. Germline V CDR1 and CDR2: SGHNT, YYREEE (reference sequence). CDR3 sequence: CASSSPGGYGYTF. CDR3 nucleotide sequence: TGTGCCAGCAGCTCCCCCGGAGGATATGGCTACACCTTC.

The J gene is TRBJ1-1, the V gene TRBV5-6; D is perhaps TRBD1 (6 bases). This CDR3 spans 14 amino acids. The germline V gene encodes CDR1 SGHDT and CDR2 YYEEEE. The germline V and J ends were trimmed by 3 bases and 1 base, with 10 bases remaining between them. The CDR3 DNA sequence: TGTGCCAGCAGCTCCGACAGGAGGAACACTGAAGCTTTCTTT. It codes for CASSSDRRNTEAFF.

The chain's CDR3 is CATTGGGTGNYGYTF. The CDR3, as DNA: TGTGCCACCACTGGAGGGGGGACAGGAAACTATGGCTACACCTTC. The genes are TRBV18 and TRBJ1-2, with 8 bases identical to TRBD1. This CDR3 comprises 15 residues. Trimming removed 10 bases from V and 2 bases from J; junction bases left unmatched: 12. Germline V gene sequence: CDR1 KGHSH, CDR2 LQKENI.

This clone was counted once. The genes are TRBV9 and TRBJ2-7; 7 bases are shared with TRBD2. Trimming cost V 2 bases and J 6 bases; bases outside gene matches: 8. From germline, CDR1 is SGDLS and CDR2 YYNGEE. The CDR3 totals 14 residues. Here the CDR3 DNA reads TGTGCCAGCAGCGTTGGACTAGATATTGGCGAGCAGTACTTC. Its protein product is CASSVGLDIGEQYF.

The J gene is TRBJ1-5, the V gene TRBV27, with D perhaps matching TRBD1 (5 bases). Trimming took 3 bases from V and 11 from J, leaving 11 bases between them. CDR3 length equals 12 residues. CDR1 is MNHEY and CDR2 is SMNVEV in the germline V gene (reference sequence). The CDR3 protein is CASSFRGEAQHF. The CDR3 DNA reads as TGTGCCAGCAGTTTTCGGGGGGAGGCCCAGCATTTT.

This chain joins TRBV5-6 and TRBJ2-7; 8 bases line up with TRBD1. The CDR3 is made up of 15 amino acids. CDR1 is SGHDT and CDR2 is YYEEEE in the germline V gene. J gave up 1 base and V 0 bases, and 3 bases lay outside the gene matches. The DNA for the CDR3 is TGTGCCAGCAGCTTGGGACAGGGGCTTTCCTACGAGCAGTACTTC. Translated: CASSLGQGLSYEQYF.

The chain carries TRBV27 and TRBJ2-5; 14 bases align to TRBD2. The J call may be mistaken, given a closer DNA end match to TRBJ2-7. Germline V lookup: CDR1 MNHEY, CDR2 SMNVEV (reference sequence). CDR3 size: 17 residues. CDR3 in amino acids: CASSPSGLAGDHYEQYF. CDR3 nucleotides: TGTGCCAGCAGTCCCTCGGGACTAGCGGGAGACCACTACGAGCAGTACTTC.

This clone was observed once. This chain's CDR3 is CASSPGGNQPQHF. Here the CDR3 DNA reads TGCGCCAGCAGCCCCGGGGGGAATCAGCCCCAGCATTTT. This chain joins TRBV10-2 and TRBJ1-5; D might be TRBD1 (5 bases). V lost 6 bases and J lost 4, with 10 bases in between. From germline, CDR1 is WSHSY and CDR2 SAAADI. The CDR3 spans 13 residues.

The rearrangement joins TRBV5-1 to TRBJ2-2, with 7 bases lining up with TRBD2. CDR3 length equals 16 residues. The germline CDR1 and CDR2 sequences are SGHRS and YFSETQ. V gave up 0 bases and J gave up 0 bases; unmatched junction bases: 2. CDR3 DNA sequence: TGCGCCAGCAGCTTGGAACGGGGGGCGAACACCGGGGAGCTGTTTTTT. Residues: CASSLERGANTGELFF.